The rows below give T cell receptor beta chains drawn from one sample of a study of neurological immune-mediated disorders. TCRdb ran MiXCR on the 5' RACE reads and lists one entry per CDR3 protein. The sample yields 93,000 or so distinct CDR3 sequences, 10% to 11% seen once. Input material: PBMCs. Source of these receptors: a female donor with HTLV-1-associated myelopathy (HAM/TSP). Each CDR3 is given without its conserved first and last residue. Fields, in order: D gene, V gene, CDR3 length, CDR3 protein. A D gene is named only where the DNA matches it firmly.

TRBD1	TRBV28	15	ASGSWTGSSYNSPLH
TRBD2	TRBV6-2/TRBV6-3	16	ASSPLAEPLLAVHEQF
.	TRBV20-1	12	SEGRIGAGYGYT
.	TRBV6-6	13	ATYTMARSTDTQY
.	TRBV4-1	15	ASSPKPGSFNTGELF
.	TRBV4-1	14	ASTSRGPENTGELF
TRBD2	TRBV4-1	15	ASSQPVLAGSRHEQY
TRBD1	TRBV7-7	13	ASSDHRDRADTQY
.	TRBV5-8	13	ASSLGARVTDTQY
.	TRBV9	12	ASSPNPGGQPQH
.	TRBV7-9	12	ASSQDRRSDTQY
TRBD1	TRBV18	14	AAKAGGTGIYNEQF
.	TRBV5-6	12	ASSLVGRNNEQF
.	TRBV6-6	8	ASSFNEQF
TRBD2	TRBV7-2	13	ASSLGAGGTYEQY
.	TRBV6-1	13	ASSGVGGQYNEQF
TRBD1	TRBV28	15	ASSPRDRGAVGTEAF
.	TRBV18	14	ASSPPIFYGNDGYT
.	TRBV29-1	14	SVAGGRDSGYYEQY
.	TRBV7-7	11	ASSDGPLDTQY
.	TRBV7-2	11	ASSLIIAYEQY
.	TRBV20-1	12	SAKRTVSGNTIY
.	TRBV20-1	11	SAIDSYNSPLH
.	TRBV4-1	12	ASSQDRGFTEAF
.	TRBV5-5	11	ASRPEGSGELF
.	TRBV5-1	11	ASSAGPEETQY
TRBD1	TRBV7-9	13	ASSLAQGGASEAF
.	TRBV29-1	14	SVEEGGFRQGSEQY
TRBD1	TRBV14	13	SSSQPGQWRNEQF
TRBD1	TRBV29-1	13	SVKGTGGYTDTQY
.	TRBV7-2	13	ASSPERGGSTEAF
.	TRBV6-1	13	ASSEIGLGNYGYT
.	TRBV12-3/TRBV12-4	12	ASAIGAFTSPLH
.	TRBV10-3	13	AISESDGQTYEQY
.	TRBV15	13	ATSRGSVETDTQY
.	TRBV7-7	12	ASSLGRTQETQY
.	TRBV6-5	17	ASSYSIYAVGVGTDTQY
TRBD1	TRBV4-2	12	ASSSGTGTYEQY
.	TRBV20-1	10	SAKTSLETQY
TRBD2	TRBV20-1	14	SAPGTSGGAYNEQF
.	TRBV5-5	13	ASSLEGGPGNEQF
TRBD1	TRBV4-1	13	ASSQGQGRNTEAF
TRBD1	TRBV14	13	ASSLGPGTDYGYT
.	TRBV28	14	ASSLMSGPYQETQY
.	TRBV5-1	14	ASSATGYPNTGELF
TRBD1	TRBV29-1	13	SVQRGQGGTDTQY
TRBD1	TRBV6-1	13	ASRRDRDNTGELF
.	TRBV24-1	11	ATSDLLGVEQF
.	TRBV6-2/TRBV6-3	12	ASRQVTSYNEQF
.	TRBV27	13	ASSLSEGQSYEQY
TRBD2	TRBV5-1	12	ASAPAGATYEQY